A selection of T cell receptor beta chains follows, all from one sample in a study of T cell responses to AZD1222 COVID-19 vaccine. Only in-frame clones appear in the TCRdb table, and some are missing; sequencing was by immunoSEQ multiplex PCR. The table lists approximately 73,000 clones, 84% of them singletons. Sequenced here: peripheral blood, sampled on day 0 of AZD1222 vaccination. Receptor source: an adult in good health. CDR3s leave out the opening cysteine and the closing phenylalanine or tryptophan.

V gene: TRBV28; J gene: TRBJ2-3; CDR3 protein: ASKFRGRGLAAPTPSTDTQY
V gene: TRBV7-6; J gene: TRBJ1-5; CDR3 protein: ASTHRNQPQH
V gene: TRBV11-2; J gene: TRBJ1-5; CDR3 protein: ASSPAESGPQH
V gene: TRBV30; J gene: TRBJ2-3; CDR3 protein: AWMLVSSADTQY
V gene: TRBV30; J gene: TRBJ1-1; CDR3 protein: AWSRDLNTEAF
V gene: TRBV11-3; J gene: TRBJ2-3; CDR3 protein: ASSVGTSGGAADTQY
V gene: TRBV6-2/TRBV6-3; J gene: TRBJ1-3; CDR3 protein: ASSYMVAIGNTIY
V gene: TRBV9; J gene: TRBJ2-2; CDR3 protein: ASNPGQGLTGELF
V gene: TRBV28; J gene: TRBJ2-7; CDR3 protein: ASSAYIAYEQY
V gene: TRBV7-8; J gene: TRBJ2-6; CDR3 protein: ASSLVGFVGGHPSGANVLT
V gene: TRBV5-4; J gene: TRBJ1-6; CDR3 protein: ASSLRTDLNSPLH
V gene: TRBV7-2; J gene: TRBJ1-1; CDR3 protein: ASGEQKNTEAF
V gene: TRBV11-1; J gene: TRBJ1-4; CDR3 protein: ASSQGIGDNEKLF
V gene: TRBV19; J gene: TRBJ1-5; CDR3 protein: ASSIAGQGSQPQH
V gene: TRBV2; J gene: TRBJ1-4; CDR3 protein: ASSTPGQGTVWKLF
V gene: TRBV5-1; J gene: TRBJ1-6; CDR3 protein: ASSLGQGGESPLH
V gene: TRBV18; J gene: TRBJ2-1; CDR3 protein: ASSPLYLAGGEQF
V gene: TRBV6-2/TRBV6-3; J gene: TRBJ2-7; CDR3 protein: ASSSLLSHEGEQY
V gene: TRBV27; J gene: TRBJ2-1; CDR3 protein: ASRRDNSYNEQF
V gene: TRBV7-3; J gene: TRBJ1-1; CDR3 protein: ASSPTGMNTEAF
V gene: TRBV6-4; J gene: TRBJ2-4; CDR3 protein: ASSAGGDIQY
V gene: TRBV12-3/TRBV12-4; J gene: TRBJ1-1; CDR3 protein: ASSLSTGGEAF
V gene: TRBV5-1; J gene: TRBJ2-2; CDR3 protein: ASHARNSRNTGELF
V gene: TRBV4-3; J gene: TRBJ2-6; CDR3 protein: ASSREPSSGANVLT
V gene: TRBV9; J gene: TRBJ1-2; CDR3 protein: ASSVGGPYGYT
V gene: TRBV18; J gene: TRBJ1-2; CDR3 protein: ASSPSGGRNYGYT
V gene: TRBV7-2; J gene: TRBJ2-7; CDR3 protein: ASSLVSSYEQY
V gene: TRBV10-3; J gene: TRBJ1-2; CDR3 protein: ATSDRSDYGYT
V gene: TRBV6-1; J gene: TRBJ1-1; CDR3 protein: ASSEQGSNTEAF